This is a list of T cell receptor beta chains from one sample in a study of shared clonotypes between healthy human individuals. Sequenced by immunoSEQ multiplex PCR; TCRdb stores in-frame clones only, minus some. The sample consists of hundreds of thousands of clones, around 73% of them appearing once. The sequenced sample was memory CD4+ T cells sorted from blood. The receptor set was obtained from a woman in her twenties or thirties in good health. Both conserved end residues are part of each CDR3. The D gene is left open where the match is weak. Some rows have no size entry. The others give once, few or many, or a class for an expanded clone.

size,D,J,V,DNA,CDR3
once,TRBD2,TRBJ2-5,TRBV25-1,TGTGCCAGCAGTGAAAAGAGCGGGAGTAAGGAGACCCAGTACTTC,CASSEKSGSKETQYF
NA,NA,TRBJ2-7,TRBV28,TGTGCCAGCAAGGGGACTTCCTACGAGCAGTACTTC,CASKGTSYEQYF
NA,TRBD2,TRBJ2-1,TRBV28,TGTGCCAGCAGTTTATTAGGACTAGCGGGAGGAACTGAGCAGTTCTTC,CASSLLGLAGGTEQFF
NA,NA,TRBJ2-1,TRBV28,TGTGCCAGCAGTTTGCCTGGTACCTACAATGAGCAGTTCTTC,CASSLPGTYNEQFF
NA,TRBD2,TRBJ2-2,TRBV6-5,TGTGCCAGCAGTTACGGGACTAGCAGGGCCGGGGAGCTGTTTTTT,CASSYGTSRAGELFF
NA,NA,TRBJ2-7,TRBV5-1,TGCGCCAGCAGCTATCCAGGGGATGGCTACGAGCAGTACTTC,CASSYPGDGYEQYF
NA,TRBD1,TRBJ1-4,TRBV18,TGTGCCAGCTCACCAATGAAGGACAGGATAAATGAAAAACTGTTTTTT,CASSPMKDRINEKLFF
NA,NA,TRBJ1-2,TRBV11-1,TGTGCCAGCAGCTCCGTTGTTAGGGGTAACTATGGCTACACCTTC,CASSSVVRGNYGYTF
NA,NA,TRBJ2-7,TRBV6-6,TGTGCCAGCAGTTACTCGAAGGCCGTCCTGGACTTC,CASSYSKAVLDF
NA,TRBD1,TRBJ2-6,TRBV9,TGTGCCAGCAGCTGGGACAGGGTTTCTGGGGCCAACGTCCTGACTTTC,CASSWDRVSGANVLTF
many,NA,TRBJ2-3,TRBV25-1,TGTGCCAGCAGTGATCGAGACAGCACAGATACGCAGTATTTT,CASSDRDSTDTQYF
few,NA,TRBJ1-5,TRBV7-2,TGTGCCAGCAGCTTATACACTGGGAGCAATCAGCCCCAGCATTTT,CASSLYTGSNQPQHF
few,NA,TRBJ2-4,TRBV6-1,TGTGCCAGCAGTGAAATGGAAGGCATTCAGTACTTC,CASSEMEGIQYF
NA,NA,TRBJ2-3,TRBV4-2,TGTGCCAGCAGCCAAGGGCTAGTTGGGAGCACAGATACGCAGTATTTT,CASSQGLVGSTDTQYF
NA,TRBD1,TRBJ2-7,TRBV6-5,TGTGCCAGCAGTGTACAGGGGGGTCCCTACGAGCAGTACTTC,CASSVQGGPYEQYF
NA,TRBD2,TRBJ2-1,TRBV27,TGTGCCAGCAGTTTAGCGGGAGGGTGGGATGAGCAGTTCTTC,CASSLAGGWDEQFF
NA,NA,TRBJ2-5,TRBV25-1,TGTGCCAGCAGTCCCCGGGCAGAATCTCAGCGGACCCAGTACTTC,CASSPRAESQRTQYF
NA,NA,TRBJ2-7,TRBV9,TGTGCCAGCACCTCAGGAGTAGGACAGCCCTCCTACGAGCAGTACTTC,CASTSGVGQPSYEQYF
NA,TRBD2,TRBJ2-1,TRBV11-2,TGTGCCAGCAGCTTATGGCGGGGGTTCTACAATGAGCAGTTCTTC,CASSLWRGFYNEQFF
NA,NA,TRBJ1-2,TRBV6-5,TGTGCCAGCAGCGGGGCCAACTATGGCTACACCTTC,CASSGANYGYTF
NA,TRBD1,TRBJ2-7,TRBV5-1,TGCGCCAGCAGCTTGGTTGCAGGGGGTGTCCACGAGCAGTACTTC,CASSLVAGGVHEQYF
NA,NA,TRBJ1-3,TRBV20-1,TGCAGTGCTAGAGTTCAAAACACCATATATTTT,CSARVQNTIYF
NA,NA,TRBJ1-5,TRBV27,TGTGCCAGCAGTCCCACGGGACACCACTCGGGGGAAAGGAATCAGCCCCAGCATTTT,CASSPTGHHSGERNQPQHF
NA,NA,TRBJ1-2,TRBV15,TGTGCCACCAGCAGATCTACCGGGAGCCCAGGTGGCTACACCTTC,CATSRSTGSPGGYTF
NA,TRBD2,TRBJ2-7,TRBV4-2,TGTGCCAGCAGCCAAGATCCCGGACTAGCGGGAGGTCAGTTCTACGAGCAGTACTTC,CASSQDPGLAGGQFYEQYF
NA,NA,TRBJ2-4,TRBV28,TGTGCCAGCAGTTCTCAGGGTAGGAACATTCAGTACTTC,CASSSQGRNIQYF
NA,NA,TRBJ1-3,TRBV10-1,TGCGCCAGCAGTCAGCCCATATATTTT,CASSQPIYF
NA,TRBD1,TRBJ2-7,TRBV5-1,TGCGCCAGCAGCTTGGCCCAGGGGGCGGCCTACGAGCAGTACTTC,CASSLAQGAAYEQYF
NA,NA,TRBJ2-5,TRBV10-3,TGTGCCATCAGTGATCAATACCAAGAGACCCAGTACTTC,CAISDQYQETQYF
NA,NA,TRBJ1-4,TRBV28,TGTGCCAGCAGTTCCCCCCCCAGGGGTAATGAAAAACTGTTTTTT,CASSSPPRGNEKLFF
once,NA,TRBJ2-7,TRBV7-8,TGTGCCAGCAGCTTAACGCCGGACATCAAGGAGCAGTACTTC,CASSLTPDIKEQYF
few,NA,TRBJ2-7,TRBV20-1,TGCAGTGCTAGAGACTTCTGGGAGCAGTACTTC,CSARDFWEQYF
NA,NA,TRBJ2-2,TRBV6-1,TGTGCCACCAGACAGGTCCGTTCCGCCGGGGAGCTGTTTTTT,CATRQVRSAGELFF
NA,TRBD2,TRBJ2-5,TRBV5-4,TGTGCCAGCAGCGATAGCGGGAGGGAGAAGACCCAGTACTTC,CASSDSGREKTQYF
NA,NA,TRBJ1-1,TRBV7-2,TGTGCCAGCAGCCCCCTTATTCTTGCCTCTGAAGCTTTCTTT,CASSPLILASEAFF
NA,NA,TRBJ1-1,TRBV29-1,TGCAGCGCCTACTTAGGGCGGTCCCTGAACACTGAAGCTTTCTTT,CSAYLGRSLNTEAFF
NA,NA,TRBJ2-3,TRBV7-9,TGTGCCAGCAGCCGGAACGAGGCAGGACTGACAGATACGCAGTATTTT,CASSRNEAGLTDTQYF
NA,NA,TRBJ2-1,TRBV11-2,TGTGCCAGCAGCAACGACCCGGGGATCTACAATGAGCAGTTCTTC,CASSNDPGIYNEQFF
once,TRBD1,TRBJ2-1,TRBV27,TGTGCCAGCAGTCTATTCCCGGGACAGAACAATGAGCAGTTCTTC,CASSLFPGQNNEQFF
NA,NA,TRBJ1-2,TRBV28,TGTGCCAGTACTACCTGGTGGGGGGGTGACACCTTC,CASTTWWGGDTF
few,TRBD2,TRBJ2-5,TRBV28,TGTGCCAGCAGGTCCCCACGGGGCGGGGGGATTGGAGGCGGAGAGACCCAGTACTTC,CASRSPRGGGIGGGETQYF
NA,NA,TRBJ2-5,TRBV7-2,TGTGCCAGCAGCTTATTAAGGGCCTCGGAGACCCAGTACTTC,CASSLLRASETQYF